One and the same sample provided the 25 T cell receptor beta chains below, sequenced in a study of blood T cell repertoires in COVID-19. Sequenced by immunoSEQ multiplex PCR; TCRdb stores in-frame clones only, minus some. Of about 140,000 clones in the sample, 60% to 85% were seen once. Sequencing was carried out using peripheral blood. These receptors came from a woman of 80 years or more with active or convalescent COVID-19.

This CDR3 is CASSPSPPGVYNEQFF. CDR3 DNA: TGTGCCAGCAGCCCATCTCCGCCGGGGGTCTACAATGAGCAGTTCTTC. The chain joins TRBV7-3 to TRBJ2-1; D perhaps matches TRBD2 (6 bases). In germline, CDR1 is SGHTA, CDR2 FQGTGA. The V gene lost 5 bases and the J gene lost 3 bases, with 17 bases spanning the gap. This CDR3 is 16 amino acids long.

This clone was seen once. This chain uses TRBV28 with TRBJ1-2, with D perhaps TRBD1 (6 bases). V shed 4 bases and J shed 0 bases, with 12 bases lying between them. CDR1 is MDHEN, CDR2 SYDVKM, per germline. This CDR3 is 15 amino acids long. As DNA, the CDR3 is TGTGCCAGCAGTTCATATGGACAGTCTAACTATGGCTACACCTTC. Its protein is CASSSYGQSNYGYTF.

CDR3 loop: CASSIYPGQGSGANVLTF. CDR3 nucleotides: TGTGCCAGTAGTATTTACCCGGGACAGGGATCTGGGGCCAACGTCCTGACTTTC. The rearrangement uses TRBV19 and TRBJ2-6; 9 bases align to TRBD1. Germline V gene sequence: CDR1 LNHDA, CDR2 SQIVND (reference sequence). The CDR3 contains 18 residues. V lost 3 bases and J lost 1; bases outside the gene matches: 7. Full variable domain (outside the CDR3, taken from reference TRBV19 and TRBJ2-6): DGGITQSPKYLFRKEGQNVTLSCEQNLNHDAMYWYRQDPGQGLRLIYYSQIVNDFQKGDIAEGYSVSREKKESFPLTVTSAQKNPTAFYLCASSIYPGQGSGANVLTFGAGSRLTVL.

This clone appeared a single time. The chain combines TRBV7-2 with TRBJ2-4; D is perhaps TRBD2 (7 bases). Germline-derived CDR1 and CDR2 are SGHTA and FQGNSA. The length of the CDR3 is 16 residues. Trimming removed 5 bases at V and 1 base at J, with 15 bases between. DNA of the CDR3: TGTGCCAGCAGCCGCGAGGGGGGGGCGGCCAAAAACATTCAGTACTTC. It is translated as CASSREGGAAKNIQYF. The entire variable domain, with the rest obtained from reference TRBV7-2 and TRBJ2-4, is as follows: GAGVSQSPSNKVTEKGKDVELRCDPISGHTALYWYRQSLGQGLEFLIYFQGNSAPDKSGLPSDRFSAERTGGSVSTLTIQRTQQEDSAVYLCASSREGGAAKNIQYFGAGTRLSVL.

The V call is TRBV27, the J call TRBJ1-3, with D possibly TRBD1 on 5 matching bases. Germline V gene data show CDR1 as MNHEY and CDR2 as SMNVEV (reference sequence). The CDR3 has 15 residues. With 0 bases removed from V and 4 bases from J, the gap between germline ends came to 10 bases. CDR3 DNA: TGTGCCAGCAGTTTATCTTGGACACCAGGAAACACCATATATTTT. Translated: CASSLSWTPGNTIYF.

This clone was recorded once. This sequence joins TRBV2 and TRBJ2-5; D gene uncertain. This CDR3 has 12 amino acids. V lost 5 bases to trimming and J lost 5 bases, with 9 bases between them. Germline CDR1 reads SNHLY; CDR2 reads FYNNEI. The CDR3 DNA is TGTGCCAGCAGTCCTCAGCGTGAGACCCAGTACTTC. Amino acids: CASSPQRETQYF.

The rearrangement links TRBV16 to TRBJ1-4; D is possibly TRBD1 (5 bases). Trimming cost V 2 bases and J 8 bases, with 12 bases left between them. Germline-derived CDR1 and CDR2 are KGHSY and FQNENV. The CDR3 length is 14 residues. Written as DNA, the CDR3 is TGTGCCAGCAGCCAACGCCAGGGTGGAGAAAAACTGTTTTTT. It yields the protein CASSQRQGGEKLFF.

The chain employs TRBV11-2 and TRBJ2-7; TRBD1 agrees at 10 bases. After removal of 5 bases from V and 12 bases from J, the junction contained 7 bases not matched to a gene. This CDR3 has 12 amino acids. The germline V gene has CDR1 SGHAT and CDR2 FQNNGV. The CDR3 bases are TGTGCCAGCAGCCTCGGGACAGGGGAATCGTACTTC. Its translation is CASSLGTGESYF.

This clone was recorded a few times. The genes are TRBV6-5 and TRBJ2-6; the match to TRBD1 covers 11 bases. The germline gives CDR1 MNHEY, CDR2 SVGAGI. Trimming at V came to 8 bases and at J to 4 bases, leaving 4 bases not matched to a gene. This CDR3 has 15 residues. The CDR3 is CASRTGGSGANVLTF. CDR3 coding DNA: TGTGCCAGCCGGACAGGGGGCTCCGGGGCCAACGTCCTGACTTTC.

The rearrangement uses TRBV3-1 (or the pseudogene TRBV3-2) and TRBJ2-1; 8 positions match TRBD2. This CDR3 spans 15 amino acids. J was trimmed by 10 bases and V by 1 base; bases with no gene match: 9. Germline CDR1 LGHDT, CDR2 YNNKEL (reference sequence). CDR3 DNA sequence: TGTGCCAGCAGCCAAGTACGTCGGGGGGGCAGGGAGCAGTTCTTC. Amino acid sequence: CASSQVRRGGREQFF.

This clone occurred many times. The J gene is TRBJ1-5, the V gene TRBV6-6; D might be TRBD1 (5 bases). Germline V gene data show CDR1 as MNHNY and CDR2 as SVGAGI (reference sequence). Trimming cost V 7 bases and J 5 bases, with 12 bases left between them. The CDR3 loop spans 13 amino acids. The CDR3 spells CASTTGLDQPQHF. CDR3 nucleotides: TGTGCCAGCACCACAGGTCTAGATCAGCCCCAGCATTTT.

The chain recombines TRBV28 with TRBJ2-7, with D possibly matching TRBD2 (6 bases). Per germline, CDR1 MDHEN and CDR2 SYDVKM. Trimming took off 8 bases at V and 6 bases at J, with 11 bases between the two ends. The CDR3 contains 11 residues. This CDR3 reads CASGWRGEQYF. The CDR3 DNA reads as TGTGCCAGCGGGTGGCGGGGCGAGCAGTACTTC. The whole variable domain, remainder taken from reference TRBV28 and TRBJ2-7, is DVKVTQSSRYLVKRTGEKVFLECVQDMDHENMFWYRQDPGLGLRLIYFSYDVKMKEKGDIPEGYSVSREKKERFSLILESASTNQTSMYLCASGWRGEQYFGPGTRLTVT.

This clone was detected only a few times. The chain recombines TRBV10-2 with TRBJ2-1, with 9 bases fitting TRBD1. This CDR3 has 11 residues. Per germline, CDR1 WSHSY and CDR2 SAAADI. Germline trimming cut 7 bases from V and 13 bases from J; bases unmatched to any gene: 5. The CDR3 region is CASNTGQGQFF. The CDR3 DNA sequence: TGCGCCAGCAACACGGGACAGGGCCAGTTCTTC.

The rearrangement links TRBV15 to TRBJ1-6; 9 positions match TRBD1. V was pared by 7 bases and J by 9 bases, with 7 bases of the junction left unmatched. The germline V gene encodes CDR1 LNHNV and CDR2 YYDKDF (reference sequence). CDR3 length: 14 amino acids. The CDR3 DNA sequence: TGTGCCACCAACCGACCGGGACAGGGTTCACCCCTCCACTTT. The encoded protein is CATNRPGQGSPLHF.

Of note for this clone: This sample also contains other DNA sequences that code for the same CDR3. In nucleotides, the CDR3 is TGCGCCAGCAGTTCAGGGACAGAATATGGCTACACCTTC. It yields the protein CASSSGTEYGYTF. V usage is TRBV5-1 and J usage is TRBJ1-2; 7 bases fit TRBD1. This CDR3 is built from 13 residues. The V gene end was trimmed by 5 bases and the J gene end by 5 bases; junction bases not matched to a gene: 6. Germline-derived CDR1 and CDR2 are SGHRS and YFSETQ.

The chain is built from TRBV27 and TRBJ1-2; D remains unclear. Trimming cost V 5 bases and J 4 bases, with 14 bases left between them. The CDR3 consists of 14 residues. Germline CDR1 MNHEY, CDR2 SMNVEV (reference sequence). The CDR3 sequence: CASSLVGMGYGYTF. The CDR3, as DNA: TGTGCCAGCAGTCTTGTGGGCATGGGCTATGGCTACACCTTC.

This sequence joins TRBV2 and TRBJ1-2, with D uncertain. Germline V gene lookup returns CDR1 SNHLY and CDR2 FYNNEI. This CDR3 contains 13 residues. The V end was cut by 5 bases, the J end by 5 bases, with 12 bases between. This CDR3 reads CASSPRDRYGYTF. The CDR3 DNA reads TGTGCCAGCAGTCCGAGGGATAGGTATGGCTACACCTTC.

The chain employs TRBV9 and TRBJ1-6; D perhaps matches TRBD1 (5 bases). Germline V gives CDR1 SGDLS, CDR2 YYNGEE. V lost 4 bases and J 4 bases, leaving 18 bases between the germline ends. The CDR3 has 17 residues. CDR3 region: CASSSGDGAGYNSPLHF. CDR3 DNA: TGTGCCAGCAGCTCAGGTGATGGGGCGGGGTATAATTCACCCCTCCACTTT.

The rearrangement uses TRBV4-1 and TRBJ2-3, with 10 bases identical to TRBD2. In germline, CDR1 is MGHRA, CDR2 YSYEKL. The CDR3 is 16 residues long. With V trimmed by 4 bases and J by 6 bases, 10 bases remained unmatched. The CDR3 DNA sequence: TGCGCCAGCAGCCCGACCGGGGTAGCGGGGGGCGATACGCAGTATTTT. It translates to CASSPTGVAGGDTQYF.

The table lists this clone with a count of one. This chain links TRBV5-5 with TRBJ2-3; D is possibly TRBD1 (6 bases). This CDR3 region has 16 residues. Germline V lookup: CDR1 SGHKS, CDR2 YYEKEE (reference sequence). The V end lost 0 bases, the J end lost 3 bases, and 14 bases lay between the germline ends. The CDR3 DNA sequence: TGTGCCAGCAGCTTGGCTGCAGGGACACTTACAGATACGCAGTATTTT. Its protein is CASSLAAGTLTDTQYF.

V gene TRBV19 combines with J gene TRBJ2-1; D may be TRBD1 (6 bases). Trimming removed 8 bases from V and 4 bases from J, with 18 bases in between. There are 15 residues in the CDR3. Germline V lookup: CDR1 LNHDA, CDR2 SQIVND (reference sequence). CDR3 in DNA: TGTGCCAGTGGACCTCGACAGGTGGATTACAATGAGCAGTTCTTC. Translated, it gives CASGPRQVDYNEQFF.

The chain couples TRBV7-9 to TRBJ1-2; D is ambiguous. The germline CDR1 and CDR2 sequences are SEHNR and FQNEAQ (reference sequence). With 2 bases removed from V and 2 bases from J, the gap between germline ends came to 12 bases. The CDR3 covers 15 residues. CDR3 DNA sequence: TGTGCCAGCAGCTTAATAGGAGACCTAAACTATGGCTACACCTTC. Protein product: CASSLIGDLNYGYTF. The full variable domain, its missing parts supplied by reference TRBV7-9 and TRBJ1-2, is DTGVSQNPRHKITKRGQNVTFRCDPISEHNRLYWYRQTLGQGPEFLTYFQNEAQLEKSRLLSDRFSAERPKGSFSTLEIQRTEQGDSAMYLCASSLIGDLNYGYTFGSGTRLTVV.

The chain uses TRBV7-9 and TRBJ2-7; 7 bases are shared with TRBD1. CDR3 size: 13 residues. Looked up from germline, CDR1 is SEHNR and CDR2 is FQNEAQ (reference sequence). V trimming: 5 bases; J trimming: 6 bases; junction bases outside the gene matches: 7. CDR3 DNA: TGTGCCAGCAGCCCAGGACAGGTCGTCGAGCAGTACTTC. Translating it yields CASSPGQVVEQYF.

The chain joins TRBV14 to TRBJ2-7; no clear D gene. Germline values: CDR1 SGHDN, CDR2 FVKESK. The CDR3 runs to 13 residues. V lost 6 bases and J 3 bases, leaving 12 bases between the germline ends. This CDR3 reads CASSQTQIYEQYF. The CDR3 coding sequence is TGTGCCAGCAGTCAAACACAGATCTACGAGCAGTACTTC. The whole variable domain, remainder taken from reference TRBV14 and TRBJ2-7, is EAGVTQFPSHSVIEKGQTVTLRCDPISGHDNLYWYRRVMGKEIKFLLHFVKESKQDESGMPNNRFLAERTGGTYSTLKVQPAELEDSGVYFCASSQTQIYEQYFGPGTRLTVT.

V is TRBV2 and J is TRBJ1-6; D is perhaps TRBD1 (6 bases). The CDR3 runs 16 residues. CDR1 is SNHLY, CDR2 FYNNEI, per germline. With 6 bases removed from V and 7 bases from J, the gap between germline ends came to 19 bases. CDR3 in DNA: TGTGCCAGCAGGGACACCAGCGGGGGCACAAATTCACCCCTCCACTTT. Encoded protein: CASRDTSGGTNSPLHF.